This TCR beta chain appears in the sequencing data of a study of OX40 agonist ivuxolimab in advanced cancers. Turning to the study itself: Ivuxolimab is a fully human IgG2 antibody that activates OX40 (CD134). Checkpoint inhibitors had been given previously to 35% to 50% of patients.

CDR1 SGDLS and CDR2 YYNGEE come from the germline V gene. The trim removed 4 bases at V and 4 bases at J, leaving 11 bases unmatched. The CDR3 extends over 16 amino acids. Sequencing was performed with immunoSEQ multiplex PCR; in TCRdb, only in-frame clones are kept and a portion is missing. The sample lists approximately 55,000 clones; about 90% were seen once. Sequenced here: CD4+ or CD8+ T cells sorted from blood, sampled in a trial of the OX40 agonist ivuxolimab. This receptor was taken from an adult with an advanced solid tumor such as melanoma, head and neck, liver or kidney cancer. V and J are TRBV9 and TRBJ2-1; 7 nucleotides agree with TRBD2. The CDR3 region has the DNA TGTGCCAGCAGCAGAACGACGGGGACTATTTACAATGAGCAGTTCTTC. Its protein product is CASSRTTGTIYNEQFF. The complete variable domain, with remaining parts taken from reference TRBV9 and TRBJ2-1, reads DSGVTQTPKHLITATGQRVTLRCSPRSGDLSVYWYQQSLDQGLQFLIQYYNGEERAKGNILERFSAQQFPDLHSELNLSSLELGDSALYFCASSRTTGTIYNEQFFGPGTRLTVL.